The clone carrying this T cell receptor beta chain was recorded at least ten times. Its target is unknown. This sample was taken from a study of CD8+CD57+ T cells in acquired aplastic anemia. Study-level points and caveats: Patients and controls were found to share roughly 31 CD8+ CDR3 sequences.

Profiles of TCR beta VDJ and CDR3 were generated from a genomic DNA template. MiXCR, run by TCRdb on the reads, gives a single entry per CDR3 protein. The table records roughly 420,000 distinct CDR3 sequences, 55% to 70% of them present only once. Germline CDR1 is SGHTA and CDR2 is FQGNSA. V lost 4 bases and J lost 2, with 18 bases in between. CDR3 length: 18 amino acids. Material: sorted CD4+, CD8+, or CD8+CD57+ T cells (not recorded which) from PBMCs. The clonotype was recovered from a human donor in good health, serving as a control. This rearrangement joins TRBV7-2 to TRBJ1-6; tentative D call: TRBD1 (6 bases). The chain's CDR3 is CASSSWDTPRAYNSPLHF. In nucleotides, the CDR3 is TGTGCCAGCAGCTCCTGGGACACCCCGAGGGCCTATAATTCACCCCTCCACTTT.